The text below deals with one TCR beta chain. Its antigen is undetermined. Some clones are missing from TCRdb's copy, which holds only in-frame ones; the method was immunoSEQ multiplex PCR. The table has more than 400,000 clones, 92% seen once. The entry originates in a study of Ad26.COV2.S vaccination and SARS-CoV-2 variants. The overall study: Participants got Ad26.COV2.S intramuscularly, once or twice 56 days apart. Study-level points and caveats: An underestimation of total T cell responses may have resulted from the TCR breadth and depth analyses. Those who received the vaccine showed greater spike-specific TCR breadth than those given placebo. CD8+ and CD4+ T cells specific for spike reportedly responded with substantial breadth after vaccination.

Treatment here: about 20 received Ad26.COV2.S at low or high dose, single or two shots; five or six received placebo; per-sample allocation not given. After the first vaccine or placebo injection, samples were drawn on day 63. CDR1 SGHAT and CDR2 FQNNGV come from the germline V gene. Trimming left V 0 bases short and J 0 bases short, with 6 bases between. This CDR3 is built from 16 residues. This clonotype originated in a person between 18 and 59 years old who received the Ad26.COV2.S COVID-19 vaccine or a placebo. The chain recombines TRBV11-2 with TRBJ2-6; D unresolved. This specimen was peripheral blood, taken in a trial of Ad26.COV2.S vaccine versus placebo. CDR3 amino acids: CASSLDLSSGANVLTF. The CDR3 DNA is TGTGCCAGCAGCTTAGATCTGAGCTCTGGGGCCAACGTCCTGACTTTC.